The 29 T cell receptor beta chains given below trace back to one sample, sequenced in a study of shared clonotypes between healthy human individuals. Sequencing was performed with immunoSEQ multiplex PCR; in TCRdb, only in-frame clones are kept and a portion is missing. The sample carries hundreds of thousands of clones, 74% recorded once. Sequenced material: memory CD4+ T cells sorted from blood. Indicated subset: CD45RA-negative fraction. The origin of the receptors is a woman between 25 and 40 years old in good health.

The chain combines TRBV2 with TRBJ2-7; the D gene is possibly TRBD2 (6 bases). The CDR3 consists of 14 residues. Trimming removed 4 bases at V and 6 bases at J, with 16 bases between. CDR1 is SNHLY, CDR2 FYNNEI, per germline. CDR3 sequence reads: CASSGNGRGLEQYF. The CDR3 DNA is TGTGCCAGCAGTGGAAACGGGAGAGGTCTCGAGCAGTACTTC.

A single count supports this clone. The genes are TRBV11-3 and TRBJ2-1, with 11 bases matching TRBD1. Germline values: CDR1 SGHNT, CDR2 YENEEA. There are 17 residues in the CDR3. V shed 4 bases, J shed 4 bases, and the junction held 9 bases outside the gene matches. The CDR3 nucleotides are TGTGCCAGCAGCTCAGACTCCGGGACAGGGGGATACAATGAGCAGTTCTTC. Its translation is CASSSDSGTGGYNEQFF.

This clone was observed a handful of times. This chain uses TRBV5-1 with TRBJ1-5, with D unclear. V was trimmed by 0 bases and J by 3 bases, leaving 10 bases between them. Per the germline V gene, CDR1 is SGHRS and CDR2 is YFSETQ. CDR3 size: 15 residues. The DNA for the CDR3 is TGCGCCAGCAGCTTGGAAGGGCAGAACAATCAGCCCCAGCATTTT. Translated: CASSLEGQNNQPQHF. The variable domain in full, completed from reference TRBV5-1 and TRBJ1-5, reads KAGVTQTPRYLIKTRGQQVTLSCSPISGHRSVSWYQQTPGQGLQFLFEYFSETQRNKGNFPGRFSGRQFSNSRSEMNVSTLELGDSALYLCASSLEGQNNQPQHFGDGTRLSIL.

CDR3 in DNA: TGTGCCTCCATTAGGGGGCGGGTTTTATCTGGGGCCAACGTCCTGACTTTC. Its translation: CASIRGRVLSGANVLTF. The chain links TRBV28 to TRBJ2-6, with 7 positions matching TRBD1. Looked up from germline, CDR1 is MDHEN and CDR2 is SYDVKM. V lost 11 bases to trimming and J lost 1 base; unmatched junction nucleotides: 14. The length of the CDR3 is 17 residues.

The chain has TRBV5-1 and TRBJ1-5; the D is unclear. CDR3 size: 13 residues. Trimming shortened V by 0 bases and J by 4 bases, and 5 bases separated the two germline ends. The germline V gene has CDR1 SGHRS and CDR2 YFSETQ. DNA for the CDR3: TGCGCCAGCAGCTTGGAAAGAAATCAGCCCCAGCATTTT. As protein: CASSLERNQPQHF. The entire variable domain, with the rest obtained from reference TRBV5-1 and TRBJ1-5, is as follows: KAGVTQTPRYLIKTRGQQVTLSCSPISGHRSVSWYQQTPGQGLQFLFEYFSETQRNKGNFPGRFSGRQFSNSRSEMNVSTLELGDSALYLCASSLERNQPQHFGDGTRLSIL.

Note on this clone: Different DNA sequences within this sample yield the same CDR3. The V call is TRBV4-1, the J call TRBJ2-1; D gene unclear. Germline assignment: CDR1 MGHRA and CDR2 YSYEKL. V was trimmed by 1 base and J by 7 bases, leaving 2 bases between them. The CDR3 contains 11 residues. The CDR3 loop is CASSQGNEQFF. CDR3 DNA sequence: TGCGCCAGCAGCCAAGGTAATGAGCAGTTCTTC.

The CDR3 coding sequence is TGTGCCAGCAGCCCCCGGGACTCCCGGGAGCCCTACGAGCAGTACTTC. Its protein is CASSPRDSREPYEQYF. V and J are TRBV11-2 and TRBJ2-7; D is perhaps TRBD2 (6 bases). This CDR3 contains 16 residues. Between the trimmed V and J ends, which lost 5 bases and 2 bases, there was a span of 19 bases. CDR1 and CDR2 (germline): SGHAT, FQNNGV.

On this clone: Additional DNA sequences in this sample encode the identical CDR3. The chain recombines TRBV7-9 with TRBJ2-7, with D hard to call. V was trimmed by 0 bases and J by 0 bases, leaving 6 bases between them. The CDR3 is 14 amino acids. Per germline, CDR1 SEHNR and CDR2 FQNEAQ (reference sequence). Here the CDR3 reads CASSLAGSSYEQYF. Here the CDR3 DNA reads TGTGCCAGCAGCTTAGCAGGAAGCTCCTACGAGCAGTACTTC.

V is TRBV29-1 and J is TRBJ2-3, with 8 nucleotides matching TRBD2. V lost 7 bases and J lost 0; bases outside the gene matches: 12. Germline CDR1 and CDR2: SQVTM and ANQGSEA. The length of the CDR3 is 16 residues. The CDR3 protein is CSAKRTSGASTDTQYF. Here the CDR3 DNA reads TGCAGCGCCAAACGAACTAGCGGAGCTAGCACAGATACGCAGTATTTT.

This clone was detected only a few times. The chain has TRBV7-9 and TRBJ2-2, with 7 bases aligning to TRBD1. V trimming: 5 bases; J trimming: 4 bases; junction bases outside the gene matches: 13. Germline CDR1 is SEHNR and CDR2 is FQNEAQ (reference sequence). The CDR3 runs 17 residues. The CDR3 protein is CASSLGDRDFFTGELFF. Here the CDR3 DNA reads TGTGCCAGCAGCCTAGGAGACAGGGATTTCTTCACCGGGGAGCTGTTTTTT.

The CDR3 DNA follows: TGCGCCAGCAGCTTGGGTCACCTTTACAATGAGCAGTTCTTC. It specifies CASSLGHLYNEQFF. The genes are TRBV5-1 and TRBJ2-1; D is unclear. Germline loops: CDR1 SGHRS, CDR2 YFSETQ. With 0 bases removed from V and 4 bases from J, the gap between germline ends came to 8 bases. This CDR3 region has 14 residues. The full variable domain, its missing parts supplied by reference TRBV5-1 and TRBJ2-1, is KAGVTQTPRYLIKTRGQQVTLSCSPISGHRSVSWYQQTPGQGLQFLFEYFSETQRNKGNFPGRFSGRQFSNSRSEMNVSTLELGDSALYLCASSLGHLYNEQFFGPGTRLTVL.

V is TRBV21-1 and J is TRBJ1-5; the table calls TRBD1, which could not be checked here. TRBV21-1 is a pseudogene. CDR3 length: 16 amino acids. CDR3 bases: TGTGCCAGCAGCAAAGAAACAGAGACCAGCAATCAGCCCCAGCATTTT. It specifies CASSKETETSNQPQHF.

The genes are TRBV7-7 and TRBJ2-7; no clear D gene. CDR3 size: 13 residues. V lost 0 bases and J 7 bases, leaving 10 bases between the germline ends. CDR1 is SSHAT and CDR2 is FNYEAQ in the germline V gene (reference sequence). CDR3 sequence reads: CASSLAESTEQYF. The CDR3 DNA reads as TGTGCCAGCAGCTTAGCCGAGAGTACGGAGCAGTACTTC.

The chain carries TRBV18 and TRBJ1-2, with D perhaps matching TRBD1 (5 bases). The CDR3 contains 14 residues. Germline lookup yields CDR1 KGHSH and CDR2 LQKENI. V lost 3 bases, J lost 2 bases, and 10 bases lay in between. CDR3 nucleotide sequence: TGTGCCAGCTCACCGGATGAGGGGAACTATGGCTACACCTTC. It translates to CASSPDEGNYGYTF.

This clone was counted between two and nine times. This chain joins TRBV5-1 and TRBJ2-5; 10 bases fit TRBD2. The V segment lost 4 bases and the J segment 5 bases; nucleotides outside the gene matches: 5. Germline CDR1 reads SGHRS; CDR2 reads YFSETQ. This CDR3 region has 14 residues. The CDR3 is CASSASGRGETQYF. The CDR3 DNA sequence: TGCGCCAGCAGCGCTAGCGGGAGAGGGGAGACCCAGTACTTC.

V gene TRBV20-1 combines with J gene TRBJ2-5; D remains unclear. Trimming cost V 2 bases and J 6 bases, with 7 bases left between them. The CDR3 extends over 11 amino acids. Germline assignment: CDR1 DFQATT and CDR2 SNEGSKA (reference sequence). The CDR3 DNA reads TGCAGTGCTAGAACTATGCAGACCCAGTACTTC. Translating it yields CSARTMQTQYF.

The chain is built from TRBV10-2 and TRBJ2-7, with D tentatively TRBD1 (5 bases). This CDR3 spans 15 amino acids. Trimming stripped 3 bases from V and 0 bases from J, with 12 bases between. Germline V gene sequence: CDR1 WSHSY, CDR2 SAAADI. CDR3 amino acids: CASSDTGLSSYEQYF. CDR3 coding DNA: TGCGCCAGCAGTGATACAGGATTGAGCTCCTACGAGCAGTACTTC.

This clone has only a few counts. V and J are TRBV13 and TRBJ2-2; 9 bases fit TRBD2. With 3 bases clipped from V and 8 bases from J, the junction kept 7 bases outside the gene matches. The CDR3 sequence is 15 residues long. The V gene's germline CDR1 is PRHDT and CDR2 FYEKMQ (reference sequence). CDR3 protein: CASSFSLAGRGELFF. The CDR3 region has the DNA TGTGCCAGCAGCTTTTCCCTAGCGGGACGGGGGGAGCTGTTTTTT.

This clone was found many times. This chain uses TRBV27 with TRBJ2-1; the D is unclear. The CDR3 is 17 amino acids. Germline V lookup: CDR1 MNHEY, CDR2 SMNVEV (reference sequence). The germline V and J ends were trimmed by 5 bases and 0 bases, with 17 bases remaining between them. DNA of the CDR3: TGTGCCAGCAGTATACCCTCTACAGCCTACTCCTACAATGAGCAGTTCTTC. Translation: CASSIPSTAYSYNEQFF.

This chain connects TRBV21-1 to TRBJ1-3; TRBD1 reflects the table's D call only, with no check against the DNA. TRBV21-1 is described as a pseudogene. This CDR3 has 19 residues. The DNA for the CDR3 is TGTGCCAGCAGGGGAGGGGGGACAGGGACAATTGTACCTGGAAACACCATATATTTT. Its protein product is CASRGGGTGTIVPGNTIYF.

The chain couples TRBV27 to TRBJ2-3; D tentatively fits TRBD1 or TRBD2 (5 bases each). In germline, CDR1 is MNHEY, CDR2 SMNVEV (reference sequence). The CDR3 is 16 residues long. V dropped 6 bases and J dropped 5 bases, with 21 bases sitting between them. The CDR3 is CASSRASGPPLDTQYF. The CDR3, as DNA: TGTGCCAGCAGCCGGGCTTCGGGACCGCCGTTAGATACGCAGTATTTT.

On this clone: Other nucleotide sequences from this sample produce the same CDR3. The chain is built from TRBV7-9 and TRBJ2-2; 7 bases fit TRBD1. The germline gives CDR1 SEHNR, CDR2 FQNEAQ (reference sequence). The CDR3 consists of 15 residues. The trim removed 1 base at V and 3 bases at J, leaving 2 bases unmatched. The CDR3 region is CASSLDRGYTGELFF. The CDR3 region has the DNA TGTGCCAGCAGCTTAGACAGGGGTTACACCGGGGAGCTGTTTTTT.

The rearrangement uses TRBV25-1 and TRBJ2-1; TRBD2 agrees at 7 bases. This CDR3 has 17 amino acids. Trimming at V came to 4 bases and at J to 4 bases, leaving 13 bases not matched to a gene. Germline V gene sequence: CDR1 MGHDK, CDR2 SYGVNS. The DNA for the CDR3 is TGTGCCAGCAGTGCGACGAGGGGACTACAACTTTACAATGAGCAGTTCTTC. Translated: CASSATRGLQLYNEQFF.

This CDR3 reads CASSYGGFGTEAFF. The CDR3, as DNA: TGTGCCAGCTCATACGGGGGCTTCGGCACTGAAGCTTTCTTT. The genes are TRBV6-5 and TRBJ1-1, with D maybe TRBD1 (6 bases). V was shortened by 8 bases and J by 4 bases, with 17 bases between the two germline ends. CDR1 and CDR2 from the germline V gene are MNHEY and SVGAGI. The CDR3 runs 14 residues.

V gene TRBV9 combines with J gene TRBJ2-2; D is unresolved. Per the germline V gene, CDR1 is SGDLS and CDR2 is YYNGEE. This CDR3 comprises 14 residues. Trimming cost V 0 bases and J 5 bases, with 8 bases left between them. The CDR3 here is CASSVAVQTGELFF. As DNA, the CDR3 is TGTGCCAGCAGCGTAGCTGTACAGACCGGGGAGCTGTTTTTT.

The chain is built from TRBV7-9 and TRBJ1-4; D unresolved. Germline V gene sequence: CDR1 SEHNR, CDR2 FQNEAQ (reference sequence). V was cut by 2 bases and J by 7 bases, with 20 bases left in between. The CDR3 runs to 17 residues. CDR3 sequence (DNA): TGTGCCAGCAGCTTATCTGCCACCATCCACCCAGGTGAAAAACTGTTTTTT. Translation gives CASSLSATIHPGEKLFF. Drawing the rest from reference TRBV7-9 and TRBJ1-4, the complete variable domain is DTGVSQNPRHKITKRGQNVTFRCDPISEHNRLYWYRQTLGQGPEFLTYFQNEAQLEKSRLLSDRFSAERPKGSFSTLEIQRTEQGDSAMYLCASSLSATIHPGEKLFFGSGTQLSVL.

The table lists this clone with many counts. Other DNA sequences in the same sample also yield this CDR3. The rearrangement joins TRBV19 to TRBJ2-6, with 11 bases that match TRBD1. The CDR3 length is 17 residues. J was trimmed by 1 base and V by 3 bases; bases with no gene match: 2. Germline CDR1 is LNHDA and CDR2 is SQIVND (reference sequence). In DNA, the CDR3 is TGTGCCAGTAGTATCGGACAGGGGGCGTCTGGGGCCAACGTCCTGACTTTC. Residues: CASSIGQGASGANVLTF. Using reference TRBV19 and TRBJ2-6 for the parts outside the CDR3, the full variable domain is DGGITQSPKYLFRKEGQNVTLSCEQNLNHDAMYWYRQDPGQGLRLIYYSQIVNDFQKGDIAEGYSVSREKKESFPLTVTSAQKNPTAFYLCASSIGQGASGANVLTFGAGSRLTVL.

This clone was detected only a few times. The chain couples TRBV11-2 to TRBJ2-5; TRBD1 aligns across 12 bases. The CDR3 sequence is 15 residues long. Germline V CDR1 and CDR2: SGHAT, FQNNGV. After removal of 5 bases from V and 5 bases from J, the junction contained 6 bases not matched to a gene. In DNA, the CDR3 is TGTGCCAGCAGCGCCCCGGGACAGGGGGCTGAGACCCAGTACTTC. As protein: CASSAPGQGAETQYF.

The chain joins TRBV28 to TRBJ1-3; perhaps TRBD1 as D (5 bases). Germline CDR1 reads MDHEN; CDR2 reads SYDVKM. The CDR3 contains 15 residues. Deletions cut 5 bases from V and 0 bases from J, with 11 bases between. CDR3 sequence reads: CASSPGGSSGNTIYF. The DNA of the CDR3 is TGTGCCAGCAGTCCCGGGGGGAGCTCTGGAAACACCATATATTTT.